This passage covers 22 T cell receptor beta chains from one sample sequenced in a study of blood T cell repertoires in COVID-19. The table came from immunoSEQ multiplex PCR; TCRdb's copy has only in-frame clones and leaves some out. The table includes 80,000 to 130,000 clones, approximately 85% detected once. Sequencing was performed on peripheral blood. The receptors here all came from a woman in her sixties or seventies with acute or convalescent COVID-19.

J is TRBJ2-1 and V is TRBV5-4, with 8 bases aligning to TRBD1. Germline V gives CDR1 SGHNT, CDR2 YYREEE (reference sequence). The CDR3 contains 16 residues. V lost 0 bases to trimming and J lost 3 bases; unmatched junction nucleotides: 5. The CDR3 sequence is CASSLATGGVYNEQFF. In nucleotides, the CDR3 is TGTGCCAGCAGCTTGGCCACAGGGGGTGTCTACAATGAGCAGTTCTTC.

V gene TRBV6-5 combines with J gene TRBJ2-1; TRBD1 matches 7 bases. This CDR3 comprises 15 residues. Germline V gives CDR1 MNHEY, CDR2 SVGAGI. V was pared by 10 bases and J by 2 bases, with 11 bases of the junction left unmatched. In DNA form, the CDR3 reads TGTGCCACCCGGGCCGGGACAGATGCCTACAATGAGCAGTTCTTC. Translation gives CATRAGTDAYNEQFF.

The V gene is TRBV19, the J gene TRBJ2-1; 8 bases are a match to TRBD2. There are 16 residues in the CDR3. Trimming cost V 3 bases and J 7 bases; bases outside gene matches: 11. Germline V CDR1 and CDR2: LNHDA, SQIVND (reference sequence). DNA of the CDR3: TGTGCCAGTAGTATTGCATGGGCGGGAGGAGTAAATGAGCAGTTCTTC. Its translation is CASSIAWAGGVNEQFF.

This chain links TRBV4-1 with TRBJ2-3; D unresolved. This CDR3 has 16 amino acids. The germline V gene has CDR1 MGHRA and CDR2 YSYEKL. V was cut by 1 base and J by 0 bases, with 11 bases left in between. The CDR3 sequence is CASSQVNLVSTDTQYF. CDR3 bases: TGCGCCAGCAGCCAAGTGAACCTAGTAAGCACAGATACGCAGTATTTT.

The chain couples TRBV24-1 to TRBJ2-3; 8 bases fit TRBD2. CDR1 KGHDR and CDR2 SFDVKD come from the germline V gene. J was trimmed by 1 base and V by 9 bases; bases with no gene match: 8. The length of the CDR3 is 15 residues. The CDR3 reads CATSGGADGTDTQYF. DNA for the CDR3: TGTGCCACCTCCGGGGGGGCCGATGGCACAGATACGCAGTATTTT.

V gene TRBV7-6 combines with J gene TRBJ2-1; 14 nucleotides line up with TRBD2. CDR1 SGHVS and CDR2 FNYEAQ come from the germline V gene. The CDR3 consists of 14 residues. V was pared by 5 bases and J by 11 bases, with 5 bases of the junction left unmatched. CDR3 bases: TGTGCCAGCAGCCGCGGACTAGCGGGAGGACAGCAGTTCTTC. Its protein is CASSRGLAGGQQFF.

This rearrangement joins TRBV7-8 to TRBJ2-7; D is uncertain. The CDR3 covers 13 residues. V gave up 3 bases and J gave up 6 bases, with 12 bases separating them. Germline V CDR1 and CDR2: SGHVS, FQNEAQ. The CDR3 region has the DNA TGTGCCAGCAGCTTTTCCCCCGCTAGCGAGCAGTACTTC. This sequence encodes CASSFSPASEQYF.

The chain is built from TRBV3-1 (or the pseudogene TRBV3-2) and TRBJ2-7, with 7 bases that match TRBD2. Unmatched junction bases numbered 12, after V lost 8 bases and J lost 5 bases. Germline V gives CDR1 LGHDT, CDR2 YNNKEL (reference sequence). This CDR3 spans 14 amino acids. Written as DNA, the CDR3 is TGTGCCAGCCAGCCCCCTGGACTAGAGAACGAGCAGTACTTC. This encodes CASQPPGLENEQYF.

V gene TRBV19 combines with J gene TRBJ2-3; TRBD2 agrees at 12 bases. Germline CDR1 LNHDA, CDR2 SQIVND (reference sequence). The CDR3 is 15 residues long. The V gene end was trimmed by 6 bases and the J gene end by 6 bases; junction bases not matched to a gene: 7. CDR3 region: CASSPLAGGPDTQYF. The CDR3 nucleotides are TGTGCCAGTAGCCCCCTAGCGGGAGGGCCCGATACGCAGTATTTT.

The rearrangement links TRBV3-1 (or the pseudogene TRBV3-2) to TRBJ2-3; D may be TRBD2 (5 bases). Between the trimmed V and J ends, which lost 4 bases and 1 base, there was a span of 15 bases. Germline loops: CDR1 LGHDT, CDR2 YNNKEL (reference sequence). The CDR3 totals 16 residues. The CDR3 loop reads CASSLRLPTGTDTQYF. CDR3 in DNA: TGTGCCAGCAGCCTCAGACTACCCACGGGCACAGATACGCAGTATTTT.

CDR3: CAWSVNSGSQPQHF. The CDR3 DNA is TGTGCCTGGAGTGTAAATAGTGGGAGTCAGCCCCAGCATTTT. This chain links TRBV30 with TRBJ1-5, with no clear D. Deletions cut 0 bases from V and 6 bases from J, with 12 bases between. Germline CDR1 GTSNPN, CDR2 SVGIG (reference sequence). The CDR3 contains 14 residues.

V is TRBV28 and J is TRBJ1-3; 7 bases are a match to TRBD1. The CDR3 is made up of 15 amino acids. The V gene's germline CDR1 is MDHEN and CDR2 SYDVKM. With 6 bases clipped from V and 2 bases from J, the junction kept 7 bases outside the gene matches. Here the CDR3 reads CASRPDRVPGNTIYF. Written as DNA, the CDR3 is TGTGCCAGCAGACCCGACAGGGTCCCTGGAAACACCATATATTTT.

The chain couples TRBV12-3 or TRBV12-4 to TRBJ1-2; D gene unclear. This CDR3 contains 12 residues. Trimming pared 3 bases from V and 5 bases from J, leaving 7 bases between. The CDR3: CASSFRRYGYTF. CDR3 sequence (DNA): TGTGCCAGCAGTTTTCGGAGATATGGCTACACCTTC.

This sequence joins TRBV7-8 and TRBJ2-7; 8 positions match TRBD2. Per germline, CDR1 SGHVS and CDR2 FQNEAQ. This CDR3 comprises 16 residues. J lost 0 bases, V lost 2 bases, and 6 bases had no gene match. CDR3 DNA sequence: TGTGCCAGCAGCTTATATGAGCGGGGGAGCTCCTACGAGCAGTACGTC. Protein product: CASSLYERGSSYEQYV.

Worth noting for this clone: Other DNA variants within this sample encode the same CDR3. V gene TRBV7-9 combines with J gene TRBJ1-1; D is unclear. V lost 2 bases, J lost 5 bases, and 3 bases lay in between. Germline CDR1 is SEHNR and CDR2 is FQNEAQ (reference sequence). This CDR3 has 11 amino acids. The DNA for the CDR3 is TGTGCCAGCAGCTTACAGACTGAAGCTTTCTTT. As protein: CASSLQTEAFF.

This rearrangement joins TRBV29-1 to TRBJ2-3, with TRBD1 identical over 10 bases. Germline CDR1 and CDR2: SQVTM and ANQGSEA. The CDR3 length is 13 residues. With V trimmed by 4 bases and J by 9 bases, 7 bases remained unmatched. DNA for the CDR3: TGCAGCGTTGTTGGGACAGGGGACAGGACGCAGTATTTT. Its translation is CSVVGTGDRTQYF.

CDR3 bases: TGTGCCAGCAGCTTAGAGACGGGAGGAGGCTACAATGAGCAGTTCTTC. It codes for CASSLETGGGYNEQFF. The V gene is TRBV7-6, the J gene TRBJ2-1, with TRBD2 matching 7 bases. The CDR3 is 16 amino acids. Germline assignment: CDR1 SGHVS and CDR2 FNYEAQ. V dropped 1 base and J dropped 3; count of bases not matched to a gene: 6.

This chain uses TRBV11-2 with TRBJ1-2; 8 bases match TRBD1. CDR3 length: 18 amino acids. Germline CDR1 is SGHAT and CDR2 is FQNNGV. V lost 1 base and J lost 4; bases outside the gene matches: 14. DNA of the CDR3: TGTGCCAGCAGCTTAGGGACAGGGTCTGGATTTTTTGGCTATGGCTACACCTTC. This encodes CASSLGTGSGFFGYGYTF.

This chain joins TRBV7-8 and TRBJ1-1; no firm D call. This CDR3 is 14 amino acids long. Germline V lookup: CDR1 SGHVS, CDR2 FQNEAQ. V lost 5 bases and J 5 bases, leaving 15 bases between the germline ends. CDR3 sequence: CASSPRGRRTEAFF. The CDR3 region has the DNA TGTGCCAGCAGCCCGAGAGGGAGGAGGACTGAAGCTTTCTTT. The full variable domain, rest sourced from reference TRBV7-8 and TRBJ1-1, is GAGVSQSPRYKVAKRGQDVALRCDPISGHVSLFWYQQALGQGPEFLTYFQNEAQLDKSGLPSDRFFAERPEGSVSTLKIQRTQQEDSAVYLCASSPRGRRTEAFFGQGTRLTVV.

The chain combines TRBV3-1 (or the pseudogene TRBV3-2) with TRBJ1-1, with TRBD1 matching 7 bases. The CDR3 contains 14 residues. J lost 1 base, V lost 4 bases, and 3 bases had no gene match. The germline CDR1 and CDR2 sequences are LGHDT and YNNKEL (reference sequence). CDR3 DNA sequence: TGTGCCAGCAGCCTAGGACAGGCGAACACTGAAGCTTTCTTT. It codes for CASSLGQANTEAFF.

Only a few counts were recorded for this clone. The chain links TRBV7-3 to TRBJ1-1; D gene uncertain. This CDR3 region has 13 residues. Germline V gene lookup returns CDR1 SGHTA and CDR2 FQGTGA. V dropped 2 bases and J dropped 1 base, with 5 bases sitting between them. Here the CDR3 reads CASSLSQNTEAFF. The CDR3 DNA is TGTGCCAGCAGCTTATCACAGAACACTGAAGCTTTCTTT.

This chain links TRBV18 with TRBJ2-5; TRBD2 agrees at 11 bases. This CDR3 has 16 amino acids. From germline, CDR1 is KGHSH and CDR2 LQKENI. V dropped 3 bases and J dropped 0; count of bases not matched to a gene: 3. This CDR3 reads CASSPSSGGYQETQYF. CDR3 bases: TGTGCCAGCTCACCCTCTAGCGGGGGGTACCAAGAGACCCAGTACTTC.